The TCR beta chain described here comes from a study of OX40 agonist ivuxolimab in advanced cancers. The overall study: Ivuxolimab, which patients received intravenously every 2 weeks, was dosed at 0.01 to 10 mg/kg. Anti-PD-1, anti-PD-L1 or anti-CTLA-4 therapy given earlier was allowed, and approximately 40% had some.

V lost 3 bases and J 1 base, leaving 16 bases between the germline ends. The CDR3 sequence is 16 residues long. Germline lookup yields CDR1 LNHDA and CDR2 SQIVND (reference sequence). Sequenced by immunoSEQ multiplex PCR; TCRdb stores in-frame clones only, minus some. The repertoire includes more than 55,000 clones, around nine tenths of them detected once, and 0.61% sits in the top ten. This TCR was sampled from an adult with an advanced solid tumor such as melanoma, head and neck, liver or kidney cancer. The chain carries TRBV19 and TRBJ2-7; weak D call: TRBD2 (5 bases). The starting material was CD4+ or CD8+ T cells sorted from blood, obtained in a trial of the OX40 agonist ivuxolimab. In DNA form, the CDR3 reads TGTGCCAGTAGTATCGGCGGAAGCGGATATTCCTACGAGCAGTACTTC. Its protein is CASSIGGSGYSYEQYF.